The next 31 T cell receptor beta chains were all read from a single sample in a study of shared clonotypes between healthy human individuals. Sequencing was performed with immunoSEQ multiplex PCR; in TCRdb, only in-frame clones are kept and a portion is missing. The sample contains over 2 million clones, 85% to 95% of which appear only once. Sequenced material: naive CD4+ T cells from PBMCs. Subset noted: CD45RA+ positively selected. These TCRs come from a man aged 18 to 35 in good health. Some clones in this sample may be carry-over from other donors' samples.

V usage is TRBV27 and J usage is TRBJ2-5; D may be TRBD1 (5 bases). Germline loops: CDR1 MNHEY, CDR2 SMNVEV (reference sequence). The CDR3 totals 13 residues. Trimming pared 2 bases from V and 5 bases from J, leaving 9 bases between. CDR3 sequence (DNA): TGTGCCAGCAGTTTAGGGGCCGGGGAGACCCAGTACTTC. Translated, it gives CASSLGAGETQYF.

J is TRBJ1-2 and V is TRBV28; D gene uncertain. V was trimmed by 1 base and J by 3 bases, leaving 9 bases between them. Germline-derived CDR1 and CDR2 are MDHEN and SYDVKM. The CDR3 totals 14 residues. This chain's CDR3 is CASSLSARHYGYTF. The CDR3 DNA sequence: TGTGCCAGCAGTTTATCGGCGCGGCACTATGGCTACACCTTC.

This clone was seen once. The chain couples TRBV5-1 to TRBJ2-5; 7 bases fit TRBD1. After removal of 4 bases from V and 2 bases from J, the junction contained 8 bases not matched to a gene. This CDR3 is built from 15 residues. Germline V CDR1 and CDR2: SGHRS, YFSETQ. The CDR3 here is CASSPTGQAQETQYF. The CDR3 region has the DNA TGCGCCAGCAGCCCTACAGGACAGGCGCAAGAGACCCAGTACTTC.

The chain joins TRBV6-1 to TRBJ2-7, with D perhaps TRBD1 (6 bases). V lost 10 bases to trimming and J lost 6 bases, with 16 bases between them. The CDR3 runs to 12 residues. CDR1 MNHNS and CDR2 SASEGT come from the germline V gene. The CDR3 nucleotides are TGTGCCATTCCGAAACAGGGTTCCGAGCAGTACTTC. This encodes CAIPKQGSEQYF.

V usage is TRBV9 and J usage is TRBJ1-3; a weak D match, TRBD1 (6 bases). The ends were cut back, 0 bases at V and 0 bases at J, with 10 bases in the middle. The CDR3 is made up of 16 amino acids. From germline, CDR1 is SGDLS and CDR2 YYNGEE. CDR3: CASSVDRAYSGNTIYF. DNA for the CDR3: TGTGCCAGCAGCGTAGACAGGGCATACTCTGGAAACACCATATATTTT.

In the case of this clone: At the DNA level, this CDR3 is encoded by other sequences in the same sample as well. The chain has TRBV28 and TRBJ1-2; D remains ambiguous. Trimming cost V 5 bases and J 5 bases, with 6 bases left between them. The CDR3 is 11 amino acids. The V gene's germline CDR1 is MDHEN and CDR2 SYDVKM. CDR3 protein: CASSHLYGYTF. Here the CDR3 DNA reads TGTGCCAGCAGTCACCTATATGGCTACACCTTC.

The rearrangement joins TRBV15 to TRBJ2-7; 11 bases agree with TRBD2. The V segment lost 5 bases and the J segment 3 bases; nucleotides outside the gene matches: 6. Looked up from germline, CDR1 is LNHNV and CDR2 is YYDKDF (reference sequence). The CDR3 covers 15 residues. In nucleotides, the CDR3 is TGTGCCACCAGCGAAGGACTAGCGGGCGTCTACGAGCAGTACTTC. Its translation: CATSEGLAGVYEQYF.

On this clone itself: The sample holds other DNA sequences that translate to the same CDR3. The CDR3 DNA reads TGTGCCAGCAGTTTAAACAGGGGGCCCAATCAGCCCCAGCATTTT. The encoded protein is CASSLNRGPNQPQHF. This chain uses TRBV28 with TRBJ1-5; 9 positions match TRBD1. The CDR3 consists of 15 residues. Trimming cost V 2 bases and J 3 bases; bases outside gene matches: 2. Germline-derived CDR1 and CDR2 are MDHEN and SYDVKM.

This chain uses TRBV6-6 with TRBJ2-1; D is unclear. The CDR3 consists of 13 residues. Germline values: CDR1 MNHNY, CDR2 SVGAGI (reference sequence). The V and J ends lost 4 bases and 10 bases respectively, with 14 bases between them. The CDR3 spells CASSSIEVSEQFF. CDR3 DNA: TGTGCCAGCAGTTCCATAGAGGTTAGCGAGCAGTTCTTC.

The V call is TRBV5-1, the J call TRBJ2-3; D possibly corresponds to TRBD2 (5 bases). CDR1 SGHRS and CDR2 YFSETQ come from the germline V gene. This CDR3 has 15 amino acids. Trimming stripped 4 bases from V and 4 bases from J, with 16 bases between. CDR3 nucleotide sequence: TGCGCCAGCAGCCCCGAGAGGACTGGCGCAGATACGCAGTATTTT. It codes for CASSPERTGADTQYF.

J is TRBJ2-5 and V is TRBV6-5; 8 bases map to TRBD1. This CDR3 has 12 residues. Germline V gene sequence: CDR1 MNHEY, CDR2 SVGAGI. V dropped 8 bases and J dropped 4; count of bases not matched to a gene: 3. The CDR3 coding sequence is TGTGCCAGCGGACAGGGACTAGAGACCCAGTACTTC. Its protein is CASGQGLETQYF.

The CDR3, as DNA: TGTGCCAGCAGTTACGGCAGGGGGGCCTATGGCTACACCTTC. It encodes CASSYGRGAYGYTF. The chain recombines TRBV6-6 with TRBJ1-2; 7 nucleotides agree with TRBD1. There are 14 residues in the CDR3. CDR1 is MNHNY, CDR2 SVGAGI, per germline (reference sequence). Trimming took 2 bases from V and 4 from J; bases not matched to a gene: 4.

The CDR3 loop reads CAISGVPPAGVQETQYF. CDR3 in DNA: TGTGCCATCAGTGGAGTCCCCCCAGCGGGAGTTCAAGAGACCCAGTACTTC. The chain combines TRBV10-3 with TRBJ2-5; the match to TRBD2 covers 8 bases. The CDR3 length is 17 residues. Germline lookup yields CDR1 ENHRY and CDR2 SYGVKD. V trimming: 4 bases; J trimming: 2 bases; junction bases outside the gene matches: 12.

This clone has a single count. This chain uses TRBV28 with TRBJ1-6, with D possibly matching TRBD1 (5 bases). V was shortened by 5 bases and J by 7 bases, with 12 bases between the two germline ends. Per germline, CDR1 MDHEN and CDR2 SYDVKM. The CDR3 runs to 14 residues. CDR3 in amino acids: CASSTRGGNSPLHF. CDR3 in DNA: TGTGCCAGCAGTACCCGCGGGGGGAATTCACCCCTCCACTTT.

The J gene is TRBJ2-5, the V gene TRBV7-9, with 10 bases aligning to TRBD1. The length of the CDR3 is 15 residues. CDR1 is SEHNR, CDR2 FQNEAQ, per germline (reference sequence). The V segment lost 5 bases and the J segment 5 bases; nucleotides outside the gene matches: 8. The CDR3 spells CASSAGQGKEETQYF. In DNA, the CDR3 is TGTGCCAGCAGCGCGGGACAGGGGAAAGAGGAGACCCAGTACTTC.

V gene TRBV10-3 combines with J gene TRBJ2-5; D is perhaps TRBD2 (6 bases). The V gene's germline CDR1 is ENHRY and CDR2 SYGVKD. Trimming removed 3 bases at V and 5 bases at J, with 19 bases between. This CDR3 has 16 residues. The CDR3 region has the DNA TGTGCCATCAGTGAACCTGGAGGGGCACTTATGGAGACCCAGTACTTC. Amino acids: CAISEPGGALMETQYF.

J is TRBJ2-6 and V is TRBV28; D is ambiguous. Trimming pared 8 bases from V and 0 bases from J, leaving 14 bases between. From germline, CDR1 is MDHEN and CDR2 SYDVKM. This CDR3 region has 16 residues. The CDR3 DNA is TGTGCCAGCGTTAGTCAGAAAAGCTCTGGGGCCAACGTCCTGACTTTC. Its translation is CASVSQKSSGANVLTF.

The CDR3 bases are TGTGCCAGCAGGGAAGGGACAACCGGAAACACCATATATTTT. Protein: CASREGTTGNTIYF. The rearrangement joins TRBV28 to TRBJ1-3, with D possibly matching TRBD1 (6 bases). The germline gives CDR1 MDHEN, CDR2 SYDVKM. Trimming stripped 6 bases from V and 4 bases from J, with 13 bases between. The CDR3 has 14 amino acids.

This sequence joins TRBV28 and TRBJ2-7, with D perhaps given as TRBD1 or TRBD2 (7 bases each). CDR1 and CDR2 (germline): MDHEN, SYDVKM. V dropped 2 bases and J dropped 1 base, with 15 bases sitting between them. The CDR3 runs 16 residues. CDR3 protein: CASSLATGEGSYEQYF. The CDR3 DNA reads as TGTGCCAGCAGTTTAGCCACAGGGGAGGGATCCTACGAGCAGTACTTC.

The V and J genes are TRBV5-5 and TRBJ2-5, with D perhaps TRBD2 (5 bases). This CDR3 is 15 amino acids long. V lost 4 bases to trimming and J lost 5 bases, with 18 bases between them. CDR1 is SGHKS, CDR2 YYEKEE, per germline (reference sequence). The CDR3 coding sequence is TGTGCCAGCAGCCCCCAGGTAGCGCCCGGGGAGACCCAGTACTTC. Residues: CASSPQVAPGETQYF.

The chain employs TRBV28 and TRBJ1-3, with TRBD1 matching over 9 bases. V shed 6 bases, J shed 0 bases, and the junction held 9 bases outside the gene matches. The V gene's germline CDR1 is MDHEN and CDR2 SYDVKM. The CDR3 runs 17 residues. DNA of the CDR3: TGTGCCAGCAGGGCGGGACAGGGCCTCTCCTCTGGAAACACCATATATTTT. Protein sequence: CASRAGQGLSSGNTIYF.

This chain joins TRBV5-4 and TRBJ2-2; TRBD1 is a possible D gene (7 bases). The CDR3 contains 16 residues. Deletions cut 0 bases from V and 2 bases from J, with 11 bases between. Looked up from germline, CDR1 is SGHNT and CDR2 is YYREEE (reference sequence). CDR3 DNA: TGTGCCAGCAGCTTGGGCAGGGGGGTCAACACCGGGGAGCTGTTTTTT. This translates into CASSLGRGVNTGELFF.

J is TRBJ1-2 and V is TRBV25-1; no firm D call. Trimming removed 3 bases at V and 7 bases at J, with 12 bases between. From germline, CDR1 is MGHDK and CDR2 SYGVNS. This CDR3 comprises 13 residues. The CDR3 loop reads CASSDKALGGYTF. The DNA for the CDR3 is TGTGCCAGCAGTGACAAGGCGCTGGGTGGCTACACCTTC.

This rearrangement joins TRBV4-1 to TRBJ1-2; weak D call: TRBD1 (5 bases). Germline assignment: CDR1 MGHRA and CDR2 YSYEKL. This CDR3 contains 14 residues. V dropped 5 bases and J dropped 2 bases, with 12 bases sitting between them. The CDR3 region has the DNA TGCGCCAGCAGCAAGAGGGACGGGAACTATGGCTACACCTTC. Protein: CASSKRDGNYGYTF.

This chain uses TRBV28 with TRBJ1-3; D is uncertain. Trimming took 7 bases from V and 4 from J, leaving 11 bases between them. The CDR3 runs to 13 residues. Germline lookup yields CDR1 MDHEN and CDR2 SYDVKM. CDR3 DNA: TGTGCCAGCAAGGTTGGGTTCGGAAACACCATATATTTT. This sequence encodes CASKVGFGNTIYF.

The chain combines TRBV6-6 with TRBJ2-7; 9 bases map to TRBD2. V lost 8 bases, J lost 3 bases, and 8 bases stayed unmatched. The CDR3 contains 14 residues. Germline V gives CDR1 MNHNY, CDR2 SVGAGI (reference sequence). The CDR3 DNA reads as TGTGCCAGCTCCTGGAGTAGCGGGAGCTACGAGCAGTACTTC. Its protein product is CASSWSSGSYEQYF.

The rearrangement uses TRBV19 and TRBJ1-5, with a possible D match to TRBD1 (5 bases). The germline V gene encodes CDR1 LNHDA and CDR2 SQIVND (reference sequence). Trimming took 3 bases from V and 2 from J, leaving 8 bases between them. CDR3 length: 14 residues. The CDR3 DNA sequence: TGTGCCAGTAGTATCGACAGCGGCAATCAGCCCCAGCATTTT. It specifies CASSIDSGNQPQHF.

The chain employs TRBV18 and TRBJ2-3, with 9 bases aligning to TRBD2. V trimming: 2 bases; J trimming: 3 bases; junction bases outside the gene matches: 6. CDR1 KGHSH and CDR2 LQKENI come from the germline V gene. CDR3 length: 16 residues. The CDR3 reads CASSPVASGTTDTQYF. In DNA, the CDR3 is TGTGCCAGCTCACCAGTGGCTAGCGGGACGACAGATACGCAGTATTTT.

The rearrangement uses TRBV13 and TRBJ1-2; D gene ambiguous. CDR1 PRHDT and CDR2 FYEKMQ come from the germline V gene (reference sequence). The CDR3 extends over 13 amino acids. Trimming removed 3 bases from V and 5 bases from J, with 10 bases in between. For the CDR3, the DNA is TGTGCCAGCAGCTTTCGGTCCCGATATGGCTACACCTTC. Amino acid sequence: CASSFRSRYGYTF.

This chain uses TRBV19 with TRBJ2-2, with TRBD2 matching over 7 bases. With V trimmed by 4 bases and J by 3 bases, 2 bases remained unmatched. The CDR3 spans 14 residues. CDR1 is LNHDA and CDR2 is SQIVND in the germline V gene (reference sequence). CDR3 sequence: CASSTRGDTGELFF. In DNA form, the CDR3 reads TGTGCCAGTAGTACCCGGGGGGACACCGGGGAGCTGTTTTTT.

The chain uses TRBV5-1 and TRBJ2-7; D gene uncertain. Germline CDR1 and CDR2: SGHRS and YFSETQ. The CDR3 has 14 residues. Between the trimmed V and J ends, which lost 4 bases and 0 bases, there was a span of 11 bases. This CDR3 is CASSRVDNSYEQYF. CDR3 in DNA: TGCGCCAGCAGCCGAGTAGACAACTCCTACGAGCAGTACTTC.